Shown below are 5 T cell receptor beta chains from a single sample sequenced in a study of CD4+ T cells in melanoma. The assay was immunoSEQ multiplex PCR, and TCRdb's table has in-frame clones only and misses some. The repertoire holds over 15,000 clones, over 70% seen once, with about 5.4% in the top ten. Sequenced input: cells from a culture (not recorded whether cultured in vitro). The receptors come from a human donor with melanoma.

This chain links TRBV6-1 with TRBJ1-1; D is uncertain. CDR3 length: 14 residues. Germline V gives CDR1 MNHNS, CDR2 SASEGT. The V gene lost 1 base and the J gene lost 0 bases, with 6 bases spanning the gap. The chain's CDR3 is CASSEGGLNTEAFF. CDR3 nucleotide sequence: TGTGCCAGCAGTGAAGGGGGTCTGAACACTGAAGCTTTCTTT.

The chain carries TRBV5-5 and TRBJ2-2, with 10 bases identical to TRBD2. The V segment lost 8 bases and the J segment 4 bases; nucleotides outside the gene matches: 5. Germline CDR1 reads SGHKS; CDR2 reads YYEKEE (reference sequence). The CDR3 extends over 14 amino acids. The CDR3 loop reads CASEAGGLTGELFF. The CDR3 DNA follows: TGTGCCAGTGAAGCGGGGGGGCTCACCGGGGAGCTGTTTTTT. Supplemented by reference TRBV5-5 and TRBJ2-2, the full variable domain reads DAGVTQSPTHLIKTRGQQVTLRCSPISGHKSVSWYQQVLGQGPQFIFQYYEKEERGRGNFPDRFSARQFPNYSSELNVNALLLGDSALYLCASEAGGLTGELFFGEGSRLTVL.

The V gene is TRBV7-9, the J gene TRBJ2-2; the match to TRBD2 covers 7 bases. V was pared by 2 bases and J by 3 bases, with 3 bases of the junction left unmatched. The CDR3 has 15 residues. CDR1 and CDR2 (germline): SEHNR, FQNEAQ (reference sequence). The DNA of the CDR3 is TGTGCCAGCAGCTTACGCGGGGGTTACACCGGGGAGCTGTTTTTT. Translating gives CASSLRGGYTGELFF.

V gene TRBV9 combines with J gene TRBJ2-6; D not certain. The V end lost 4 bases, the J end lost 2 bases, and 7 bases lay between the germline ends. The V gene's germline CDR1 is SGDLS and CDR2 YYNGEE. The CDR3 is 14 residues long. The chain's CDR3 is CASSPRPGANVLTF. The CDR3 DNA reads as TGTGCCAGCAGCCCACGTCCTGGGGCCAACGTCCTGACTTTC.

V gene TRBV15 combines with J gene TRBJ2-2; TRBD2 is a possible D gene (6 bases). The CDR3 spans 14 residues. Germline V gives CDR1 LNHNV, CDR2 YYDKDF (reference sequence). The germline V and J ends were trimmed by 7 bases and 7 bases, with 16 bases remaining between them. As DNA, the CDR3 is TGTGCCACCACCCGGGGAGGCGGGGTCGGGGAGCTGTTTTTT. Amino acids: CATTRGGGVGELFF.